These 13 T cell receptor beta chains came from one sample sequenced in a study of circulating CD8 cells and anti-PD-1 response in melanoma. The QIAseq Immune Repertoire TCR panel built the libraries from approximately 16 ng of total RNA. TCRdb passed the reads through MiXCR, listing each CDR3 protein once. The sample consists of some 970 distinct CDR3 sequences, 7% to 10% of them appearing once. From live CD3+CD8+TCRalphabeta+ cells, four PD-1 and/or TIGIT subsets were sorted. Material: CD8+ T cells from PBMCs, obtained at baseline or after one month of anti-PD-1 therapy (not recorded which). The receptor source for this set is a human donor with melanoma.

This clonotype is large (0.1 to 1%). The genes are TRBV19 and TRBJ1-1, with D hard to call. Per the germline V gene, CDR1 is LNHDA and CDR2 is SQIVND (reference sequence). Trimming removed 10 bases from V and 3 bases from J, with 12 bases in between. The CDR3 is 12 residues long. CDR3 nucleotides: TGTGCCACGACCATCGGGGACACTGAAGCTTTCTTT. Its protein product is CATTIGDTEAFF.

The gene calls are TRBV19 and TRBJ2-1; D perhaps matches TRBD2 (6 bases). Trimming shortened V by 4 bases and J by 1 base, and 14 bases separated the two germline ends. Germline V lookup: CDR1 LNHDA, CDR2 SQIVND (reference sequence). CDR3 size: 16 residues. Here the CDR3 reads CASSNGGSPSYNEQFF. The CDR3 coding sequence is TGTGCCAGTAGTAACGGGGGTAGCCCATCCTACAATGAGCAGTTCTTC.

This clonotype is categorized as large. DNA of the CDR3: TGTGCCAGCAACGGACTAGCGGGGCCGCCCTACGAGCAGTACTTC. It translates to CASNGLAGPPYEQYF. This chain connects TRBV28 to TRBJ2-7, with 12 positions matching TRBD2. The CDR3 covers 15 residues. V lost 7 bases to trimming and J lost 2 bases; unmatched junction nucleotides: 6. The germline gives CDR1 MDHEN, CDR2 SYDVKM.

By frequency in the sample, this clonotype is large. In DNA, the CDR3 is TGTGCCACCAGTGATTTGGACACCCTCGGCGGGGAGCTGTTTTTT. Protein: CATSDLDTLGGELFF. The chain has TRBV24-1 and TRBJ2-2; D remains ambiguous. Germline lookup yields CDR1 KGHDR and CDR2 SFDVKD. This CDR3 spans 15 amino acids. V dropped 0 bases and J dropped 7 bases, with 11 bases sitting between them.

This clonotype was seen only once. This may come from a read error, since a much larger clone is one base off. The V and J genes are TRBV29-1 and TRBJ2-2; 9 nucleotides agree with TRBD1. CDR1 is SQVTM and CDR2 is ANQGSEA in the germline V gene. V gave up 5 bases and J gave up 6 bases; unmatched junction bases: 7. The CDR3 length is 14 residues. This CDR3 is CSVQGQGDAGELFF. CDR3 nucleotides: TGCAGCGTTCAGGGACAGGGAGACGCCGGGGAGCTGTTTTTT.

By frequency in the sample, this clonotype is large. The chain combines TRBV27 with TRBJ1-4; weak D call: TRBD1 (6 bases). Germline-derived CDR1 and CDR2 are MNHEY and SMNVEV (reference sequence). This CDR3 spans 17 amino acids. Trimming left V 5 bases short and J 7 bases short, with 23 bases between. CDR3 amino acids: CASSPRTVVGVGEKLFF. CDR3 DNA: TGTGCCAGCAGTCCGAGGACAGTAGTCGGTGTGGGTGAAAAACTGTTTTTT.

This clonotype is large in the sample. The chain has TRBV27 and TRBJ2-7; a possible D gene is TRBD1 (6 bases). Between the trimmed V and J ends, which lost 6 bases and 2 bases, there was a span of 11 bases. CDR1 MNHEY and CDR2 SMNVEV come from the germline V gene (reference sequence). CDR3 length: 13 amino acids. The CDR3 coding sequence is TGTGCCAGCAGCTACGGACAGACCTACGAGCAGTACTTC. It encodes CASSYGQTYEQYF.

By share, this clonotype counts as medium-sized. V gene TRBV7-9 combines with J gene TRBJ2-3; D unresolved. V was pared by 3 bases and J by 1 base, with 8 bases between. Per the germline V gene, CDR1 is SEHNR and CDR2 is FQNEAQ (reference sequence). CDR3 size: 14 residues. The CDR3 spells CASSFSRRTDTQYF. CDR3 nucleotides: TGTGCCAGCAGCTTCTCTCGGCGCACAGATACGCAGTATTTT.

Relative to its sample, this clonotype is medium-sized. The chain recombines TRBV19 with TRBJ1-1; no reliable D call. The germline V and J ends were trimmed by 10 bases and 3 bases, with 12 bases remaining between them. The CDR3 is made up of 12 amino acids. Germline CDR1 reads LNHDA; CDR2 reads SQIVND (reference sequence). The CDR3 DNA sequence: TGTGCCACGGCCATCGGGGACACTGAAGCTTTCTTT. Residues: CATAIGDTEAFF.

Judged by abundance, this clonotype is large. CDR3 DNA sequence: TGTGCCAGCAGTTTGGGGAGAATCTCTGGGGCCAACGTCCTGACTTTC. The encoded protein is CASSLGRISGANVLTF. The rearrangement joins TRBV27 to TRBJ2-6; D perhaps matches TRBD2 (5 bases). The V and J ends lost 3 bases and 0 bases respectively, with 9 bases between them. This CDR3 has 16 residues. The V gene's germline CDR1 is MNHEY and CDR2 SMNVEV (reference sequence).

In this sample, this clonotype is medium-sized. A much larger clone is a single base away; this may be a read error. V gene TRBV19 combines with J gene TRBJ2-1; D remains ambiguous. CDR3 size: 14 residues. In germline, CDR1 is LNHDA, CDR2 SQIVND (reference sequence). CDR3 protein: CASSISDFYKEQFF. The DNA of the CDR3 is TGTGCCAGTAGTATCAGCGACTTTTACAAAGAGCAGTTCTTC.

The V call is TRBV19, the J call TRBJ2-7; 9 bases are shared with TRBD1. V lost 9 bases, J lost 3 bases, and 18 bases stayed unmatched. Per the germline V gene, CDR1 is LNHDA and CDR2 is SQIVND (reference sequence). The length of the CDR3 is 17 residues. CDR3 nucleotides: TGTGCCAGCGATATAAACCCGGGACAGGGCCTTTTCTACGAGCAGTACTTC. Its protein is CASDINPGQGLFYEQYF. The full variable domain, with the rest looked up from reference TRBV19 and TRBJ2-7, is DGGITQSPKYLFRKEGQNVTLSCEQNLNHDAMYWYRQDPGQGLRLIYYSQIVNDFQKGDIAEGYSVSREKKESFPLTVTSAQKNPTAFYLCASDINPGQGLFYEQYFGPGTRLTVT.

In its sample, this clonotype is large. The J gene is TRBJ2-7, the V gene TRBV29-1, with D unresolved. The CDR3 consists of 12 residues. The V gene lost 0 bases and the J gene lost 4 bases, with 7 bases spanning the gap. CDR1 is SQVTM, CDR2 ANQGSEA, per germline. DNA of the CDR3: TGCAGCGTTGAAGAAGGCCGTTACGAGCAGTACTTC. Translating it yields CSVEEGRYEQYF.